These 27 T cell receptor beta chains came from one sample sequenced in a study of regulatory T cells in long-lasting Graves disease. As for time point: persistent/refractory GD, antithyroid drugs over 5 years with positive TRAb. Generation of the TCR library employed RNA extracted from PBMCs. Researchers made TCR beta libraries by using iRepertoire HTBI primers and running Arm-PCR on CDR3 regions. Each CDR3 protein gets one entry after TCRdb re-called the multiplex PCR reads with MiXCR. The sample has 350,000 to 450,000 distinct CDR3 sequences; over 20% are singletons. This material consisted of peripheral blood mononuclear cells (PBMCs), taken when the disease was refractory, from a patient treated with antithyroid drugs. These receptors all come from a female donor with Graves disease.

A word on this clonotype: A much larger clone sits a single nucleotide away, making a read error possible. The chain has TRBV6-2 or TRBV6-3 and TRBJ2-5; TRBD2 agrees at 12 bases. Trimming removed 4 bases from V and 4 bases from J; junction bases left unmatched: 4. The CDR3 runs 15 residues. Germline CDR1 is MNHEY and CDR2 is SVGEGT. In nucleotides, the CDR3 is TGTGCCAGCAGTTTCACACTAGCGGGAGGAGAGACCCAGTACTTC. Translated, it gives CASSFTLAGGETQYF.

This clonotype has more than one count but fewer than ten. The chain links TRBV10-3 to TRBJ2-7; no reliable D call. The germline gives CDR1 ENHRY, CDR2 SYGVKD. Trimming cost V 6 bases and J 5 bases, with 14 bases left between them. The CDR3 spans 13 residues. Written as DNA, the CDR3 is TGTGCCATCAGGGATCCCTTAAGGAACGAGCAGTACTTC. Translated, it gives CAIRDPLRNEQYF.

The chain has TRBV5-6 and TRBJ1-1; D remains unclear. CDR1 is SGHDT and CDR2 is YYEEEE in the germline V gene. Trimming pared 3 bases from V and 0 bases from J, leaving 9 bases between. CDR3 length equals 14 residues. CDR3 bases: TGTGCCAGCAGCTCCAGTATCATGAACACTGAAGCTTTCTTT. Translating it yields CASSSSIMNTEAFF.

In its sample, this clonotype was seen a few times. This rearrangement joins TRBV28 to TRBJ1-3; the D gene is possibly TRBD1 (5 bases). V shed 4 bases and J shed 1 base, with 11 bases lying between them. The germline CDR1 and CDR2 sequences are MDHEN and SYDVKM. The CDR3 is 15 amino acids. The CDR3 coding sequence is TGTGCCAGCAGTTCCTCCAGGGTGTCTGGAAACACCATATATTTT. Protein: CASSSSRVSGNTIYF.

This chain links TRBV5-1 with TRBJ2-7; 7 bases map to TRBD2. Germline trimming cut 2 bases from V and 3 bases from J; bases unmatched to any gene: 8. Germline V lookup: CDR1 SGHRS, CDR2 YFSETQ. The CDR3 sequence is 15 residues long. The CDR3 coding sequence is TGCGCCAGCAGCTTAGATCTAGCGGCTGACTACGAGCAGTACTTC. The encoded protein is CASSLDLAADYEQYF. Full variable domain (missing parts from reference TRBV5-1 and TRBJ2-7): KAGVTQTPRYLIKTRGQQVTLSCSPISGHRSVSWYQQTPGQGLQFLFEYFSETQRNKGNFPGRFSGRQFSNSRSEMNVSTLELGDSALYLCASSLDLAADYEQYFGPGTRLTVT.

There are a few counts of this clonotype. V usage is TRBV12-3 or TRBV12-4 and J usage is TRBJ2-7, with 9 bases fitting TRBD1. The CDR3 has 14 residues. With 5 bases clipped from V and 6 bases from J, the junction kept 8 bases outside the gene matches. The CDR3 coding sequence is TGTGCCAGCAGTATCCGGGACAGGGTCTGCGAGCAGTACTTC. Translation: CASSIRDRVCEQYF.

On this clonotype: This clone may be a read error of a much larger clone one base away. J is TRBJ2-6 and V is TRBV20-1; 8 bases agree with TRBD2. Germline CDR1 reads DFQATT; CDR2 reads SNEGSKA (reference sequence). The V gene end was trimmed by 6 bases and the J gene end by 2 bases; junction bases not matched to a gene: 9. This CDR3 is 16 amino acids long. The DNA of the CDR3 is TGCAGTGCCGCCGGGAGGGGAGTGACTGGGGCCAACGTCCTGACTTTC. This codes for CSAAGRGVTGANVLTF.

The table lists this clonotype with many counts. The V and J genes are TRBV7-3 and TRBJ1-3; no definite D call. Germline V gives CDR1 SGHTA, CDR2 FQGTGA. This CDR3 spans 16 amino acids. Between the trimmed V and J ends, which lost 1 base and 0 bases, there was a span of 10 bases. This CDR3 is CASSLSGMSSGNTIYF. The CDR3 region has the DNA TGTGCCAGCAGCTTAAGCGGGATGAGCTCTGGAAACACCATATATTTT.

This clonotype has ten or more counts. CDR3 nucleotide sequence: TGTGCCAGCAGTGAAGGGACAAAGAACTATGGCTACACCTTC. This codes for CASSEGTKNYGYTF. The chain is built from TRBV2 and TRBJ1-2; a possible D gene is TRBD1 (5 bases). The CDR3 is 14 amino acids. With 1 base removed from V and 2 bases from J, the gap between germline ends came to 8 bases. CDR1 is SNHLY and CDR2 is FYNNEI in the germline V gene.

This clonotype was picked up a small number of times. J is TRBJ2-7 and V is TRBV20-1, with TRBD1 matching 9 bases. With V trimmed by 1 base and J by 1 base, 2 bases remained unmatched. Per the germline V gene, CDR1 is DFQATT and CDR2 is SNEGSKA (reference sequence). The CDR3 consists of 14 residues. For the CDR3, the DNA is TGCAGTGCTAGAGGGGGGACAGGGTCCTACGAGCAGTACTTC. Protein product: CSARGGTGSYEQYF.

In its sample, this clonotype was seen many times. V and J are TRBV27 and TRBJ2-2; 9 positions match TRBD2. The CDR3 spans 14 residues. Germline V gene lookup returns CDR1 MNHEY and CDR2 SMNVEV (reference sequence). The J segment lost 2 bases and the V segment lost 9 bases, leaving 4 bases of the junction unmatched. The CDR3 sequence is CASRTSANTGELFF. The CDR3 coding sequence is TGTGCCAGTAGGACTAGCGCCAACACCGGGGAGCTGTTTTTT.

Concerning this clonotype itself: The junction departs from germline at one end; a sequencing error may be responsible. The chain carries TRBV18 and TRBJ1-1; D is ambiguous. The germline CDR1 and CDR2 sequences are KGHSH and LQKENI. The CDR3 covers 13 residues. The CDR3 spells CVSSQHMNTEAFF. The CDR3 nucleotides are TGTGTCAGCTCACAACATATGAACACTGAAGCTTTCTTT.

The table lists this clonotype with a few counts. This rearrangement joins TRBV7-3 to TRBJ2-1; TRBD2 matches at 9 bases. Germline CDR1 reads SGHTA; CDR2 reads FQGTGA. CDR3 length: 16 amino acids. J lost 4 bases, V lost 4 bases, and 8 bases had no gene match. DNA of the CDR3: TGTGCCAGCAGCTCCACTAGACTAGCGGCGTACAATGAGCAGTTCTTC. Translation gives CASSSTRLAAYNEQFF.

As regards this clonotype: A read error may be the cause here, since a much bigger clone is one base away. The V and J genes are TRBV19 and TRBJ2-5; TRBD1 or TRBD2 may be the D gene (6 bases each). Germline V gene sequence: CDR1 LNHDA, CDR2 SQIVND (reference sequence). V shed 4 bases and J shed 0 bases, with 15 bases lying between them. The CDR3 has 16 residues. As DNA, the CDR3 is TGTGCCAGTAGTACGCGTCTGGGGGGCAACCAAGAGACCCAGTACTTC. This codes for CASSTRLGGNQETQYF.

This clonotype was found many times. DNA for the CDR3: TGTGCCAGCAGTTTGTTGGGGGAAGATCAGCCCCAGCATTTT. This codes for CASSLLGEDQPQHF. The chain has TRBV12-3 or TRBV12-4 and TRBJ1-5; the D gene is possibly TRBD1 (5 bases). The CDR3 totals 14 residues. Trimming stripped 3 bases from V and 5 bases from J, with 11 bases between.

A word on this clonotype: One end of the junction does not line up with germline, which may come from a read error. The CDR3 protein is CSVERGQGFNCGYTF. The CDR3 DNA follows: TGCAGCGTTGAACGGGGACAGGGCTTCAACTGTGGCTACACCTTC. The V call is TRBV29-1, the J call TRBJ1-2; 9 bases agree with TRBD1. Germline loops: CDR1 SQVTM, CDR2 ANQGSEA. The CDR3 runs to 15 residues.

This clonotype was recorded at least ten times. The chain is built from TRBV28 and TRBJ1-2, with 8 bases matching TRBD1. The CDR3 runs to 15 residues. CDR1 and CDR2 from the germline V gene are MDHEN and SYDVKM. V trimming: 6 bases; J trimming: 8 bases; junction bases outside the gene matches: 14. The CDR3 coding sequence is TGTGCCAGCAGGACCTCCGGGACAGGACATTACGGCTACACCTTC. Its protein product is CASRTSGTGHYGYTF.

Notes on this clonotype: One base separates it from a far larger clone, so it is likely a read error. The gene calls are TRBV11-2 and TRBJ1-2, with 8 bases lining up with TRBD1. This CDR3 is built from 13 residues. Trimming cost V 8 bases and J 7 bases; bases outside gene matches: 9. Looked up from germline, CDR1 is SGHAT and CDR2 is FQNNGV. The chain's CDR3 is CASSGTGVGGYTF. The CDR3 DNA sequence: TGTGCCAGCTCCGGGACAGGCGTCGGTGGCTACACCTTC.

CDR3 DNA: TGTGCCAGCAGCCCAACCGATTTTGGGAACACTGAAGCTTTCTTT. Amino acid sequence: CASSPTDFGNTEAFF. The gene calls are TRBV7-6 and TRBJ1-1; no definite D call. This CDR3 contains 15 residues. CDR1 is SGHVS, CDR2 FNYEAQ, per germline. V lost 5 bases and J 1 base, leaving 14 bases between the germline ends.

This clonotype was counted many times. The rearrangement joins TRBV12-3 or TRBV12-4 to TRBJ2-2; 9 bases fit TRBD2. CDR3 size: 17 residues. Unmatched junction bases numbered 9, after V lost 0 bases and J lost 7 bases. CDR3 region: CASSLAGLAGVIGELFF. The DNA for the CDR3 is TGTGCCAGCAGTTTAGCTGGATTAGCGGGAGTTATCGGGGAGCTGTTTTTT.

At least ten counts were recorded for this clonotype. The CDR3 loop is CASSYSMDGNYGYTF. The CDR3 DNA reads as TGTGCCAGCAGTTACTCGATGGACGGTAACTATGGCTACACCTTC. The chain links TRBV6-2 or TRBV6-3 to TRBJ1-2; D gene unclear. The CDR3 totals 15 residues. Germline CDR1 is MNHEY and CDR2 is SVGEGT. V lost 0 bases and J lost 1, with 9 bases in between.

Points on this clonotype: This may be a read error: a much more frequent sequence differs by one nucleotide. This is likely a read error, given that the CDR3 carries no conserved phenylalanine or tryptophan at its end. The chain uses TRBV6-1 and TRBJ2-5, with 7 bases lining up with TRBD2. The ends lost 5 bases at V and 5 bases at J; junction bases unmatched: 5. CDR1 and CDR2 (germline): MNHNS, SASEGT. This CDR3 has 13 amino acids. The CDR3 sequence is CASSLTSVETQYL. CDR3 nucleotides: TGTGCCAGCAGTCTAACTAGCGTCGAGACCCAGTACCTC.

This clonotype occurred a few times. The chain couples TRBV19 to TRBJ2-7; D gene uncertain. Germline CDR1 reads LNHDA; CDR2 reads SQIVND (reference sequence). The length of the CDR3 is 11 residues. The CDR3 protein is CFAQASYEQYF. CDR3 DNA sequence: TGTTTCGCCCAAGCTTCCTACGAGCAGTACTTC.

This clonotype came up many times. The chain carries TRBV29-1 and TRBJ1-1, with 7 positions matching TRBD1. Losses at the gene ends were 2 bases for V and 11 bases for J; bases not matched to a gene: 5. CDR3 length equals 11 residues. Germline V gene sequence: CDR1 SQVTM, CDR2 ANQGSEA. This CDR3 reads CSVEPTGRAFF. The CDR3 nucleotides are TGCAGCGTTGAACCGACAGGGCGCGCTTTCTTT.

The chain joins TRBV4-1 to TRBJ1-2, with 7 bases identical to TRBD1. J was trimmed by 4 bases and V by 0 bases; bases with no gene match: 5. Per germline, CDR1 MGHRA and CDR2 YSYEKL. This CDR3 contains 15 residues. The CDR3 reads CASSQENWDSYGYTF. The CDR3 bases are TGCGCCAGCAGCCAAGAGAATTGGGACAGCTATGGCTACACCTTC.

The CDR3 region has the DNA TGCGCCAGCACCCCGACTAGCGGGAGCTCCTACAATGAGCAGTTCTTC. Its protein product is CASTPTSGSSYNEQFF. The gene calls are TRBV5-1 and TRBJ2-1, with 12 nucleotides matching TRBD2. CDR1 is SGHRS, CDR2 YFSETQ, per germline. The CDR3 is 16 residues long. Germline trimming cut 6 bases from V and 0 bases from J; bases unmatched to any gene: 4.

The J gene is TRBJ2-7, the V gene TRBV20-1; D is possibly TRBD1 (6 bases). Trimming removed 0 bases from V and 6 bases from J, with 24 bases in between. From germline, CDR1 is DFQATT and CDR2 SNEGSKA (reference sequence). CDR3 length equals 17 residues. CDR3 sequence reads: CSARDVAGVRGTAEQYF. The CDR3 bases are TGCAGTGCTAGAGATGTCGCAGGGGTTCGGGGAACGGCCGAGCAGTACTTC.